A selection of T cell receptor beta chains follows, all from one sample in a study of neurological immune-mediated disorders. TCRdb re-analysed the 5' RACE reads in MiXCR, keeping a single row per CDR3 protein. The table has 45,000 to 65,000 distinct CDR3 sequences, over 4% seen once. Sequenced: PBMCs. These receptors came from a man aged 50 to 59 with multiple sclerosis. Both conserved end residues are part of each CDR3. D genes are given only for firm matches. Clone size is given for some rows only: seen once, a few or many times, or a class if the clone is expanded.

clone_size: many; d_call: TRBD1; j_call: TRBJ1-5; v_call: TRBV20-1; cdr3_aa: CSAGQGSNFNQPQHF; cdr3_nt: TGCAGTGCTGGACAGGGGTCGAATTTCAATCAGCCCCAGCATTTT
clone_size: many; d_call: .; j_call: TRBJ1-6; v_call: TRBV15; cdr3_aa: CATSRGGDYNSPLHF; cdr3_nt: TGTGCCACCAGCAGAGGAGGGGATTATAATTCACCCCTCCACTTT
clone_size: .; d_call: TRBD2; j_call: TRBJ2-5; v_call: TRBV24-1; cdr3_aa: CATSDLEPGLAGGPQETQYF; cdr3_nt: TGTGCCACCAGTGATTTGGAACCGGGACTAGCGGGAGGACCCCAAGAGACCCAGTACTTC
clone_size: .; d_call: .; j_call: TRBJ2-1; v_call: TRBV30; cdr3_aa: CAWSVQPGSEQFF; cdr3_nt: TGTGCCTGGAGTGTACAACCCGGGAGTGAGCAGTTCTTC
clone_size: few; d_call: TRBD2; j_call: TRBJ2-3; v_call: TRBV7-3; cdr3_aa: CASSLLAGSTDTQYF; cdr3_nt: TGTGCCAGCAGCTTACTAGCGGGAAGCACAGATACGCAGTATTTT
clone_size: many; d_call: TRBD1; j_call: TRBJ1-1; v_call: TRBV7-6; cdr3_aa: CASSFRQGAEAFF; cdr3_nt: TGTGCCAGCAGCTTTCGACAGGGCGCTGAAGCTTTCTTT
clone_size: many; d_call: .; j_call: TRBJ2-7; v_call: TRBV29-1; cdr3_aa: CSVELTYEQYF; cdr3_nt: TGCAGCGTTGAGTTAACCTACGAGCAGTACTTC
clone_size: many; d_call: TRBD2; j_call: TRBJ2-1; v_call: TRBV20-1; cdr3_aa: CSAATPGLAGSYNEQFF; cdr3_nt: TGCAGTGCCGCGACGCCGGGACTAGCGGGCTCCTACAATGAGCAGTTCTTC
clone_size: many; d_call: .; j_call: TRBJ1-2; v_call: TRBV6-5; cdr3_aa: CASRAGRSSGLGGYTF; cdr3_nt: TGTGCCAGCAGGGCGGGCAGGTCGAGCGGTTTGGGAGGCTACACCTTC
clone_size: many; d_call: TRBD2; j_call: TRBJ2-2; v_call: TRBV4-1; cdr3_aa: CASSPPGGDGELFF; cdr3_nt: TGCGCCAGCAGCCCTCCGGGGGGTGACGGGGAGCTGTTTTTT
clone_size: few; d_call: TRBD2; j_call: TRBJ2-1; v_call: TRBV7-2; cdr3_aa: CASSLRSLAENYNEQFF; cdr3_nt: TGTGCCAGCAGCTTAAGGTCCCTAGCGGAAAACTACAATGAGCAGTTCTTC
clone_size: many; d_call: TRBD2; j_call: TRBJ2-3; v_call: TRBV20-1; cdr3_aa: CSARPSPSGRYTDTQYF; cdr3_nt: TGCAGTGCTAGACCCTCACCTAGCGGGAGGTACACAGATACGCAGTATTTT
clone_size: many; d_call: TRBD2; j_call: TRBJ2-3; v_call: TRBV9; cdr3_aa: CASSGGLAGVDTQYF; cdr3_nt: TGTGCCAGCAGCGGAGGACTAGCGGGAGTGGATACGCAGTATTTT
clone_size: many; d_call: .; j_call: TRBJ1-6; v_call: TRBV15; cdr3_aa: CATSRDHQGFSPLNF; cdr3_nt: TGTGCCACCAGCAGAGATCACCAGGGCTTTTCACCCCTCAACTTT
clone_size: many; d_call: TRBD2; j_call: TRBJ2-3; v_call: TRBV28; cdr3_aa: CASILAGGRGTDTQYF; cdr3_nt: TGTGCCAGCATTCTAGCGGGAGGGAGGGGCACAGATACGCAGTATTTT
clone_size: many; d_call: .; j_call: TRBJ2-5; v_call: TRBV28; cdr3_aa: CASVAGEETQYF; cdr3_nt: TGTGCCAGCGTGGCCGGGGAAGAGACCCAGTACTTC
clone_size: many; d_call: TRBD2; j_call: TRBJ2-7; v_call: TRBV5-1; cdr3_aa: CASSLGTSGSSYEQYF; cdr3_nt: TGCGCCAGCAGCTTGGGGACTAGCGGGAGCTCCTACGAGCAGTACTTC
clone_size: .; d_call: .; j_call: TRBJ2-1; v_call: TRBV29-1; cdr3_aa: CSVDWTDLSSYNEQFF; cdr3_nt: TGCAGCGTTGATTGGACAGACTTGAGCTCCTACAATGAGCAGTTCTTC
clone_size: many; d_call: TRBD2; j_call: TRBJ2-1; v_call: TRBV28; cdr3_aa: CASSGGGIDEQFF; cdr3_nt: TGTGCCAGCAGTGGGGGAGGGATCGATGAGCAGTTCTTC